Each of the 15 T cell receptor beta chains below was sequenced from the same sample in a study of blood T cell repertoires in COVID-19. Libraries were prepared by immunoSEQ multiplex PCR; TCRdb keeps only in-frame clonotypes and omits some of them. The data hold approximately 150,000 clones, with 70% to 90% observed a single time. Sequencing input: peripheral blood. Every receptor here comes from a man between 65 and 80 years old with active COVID-19.

This rearrangement joins TRBV5-1 to TRBJ1-1; a weak D match, TRBD1 (5 bases). Germline-derived CDR1 and CDR2 are SGHRS and YFSETQ. The ends were cut back, 0 bases at V and 1 base at J, with 7 bases in the middle. This CDR3 has 14 amino acids. CDR3 residues: CASSLGTKNTEAFF. The CDR3 nucleotides read TGCGCCAGCAGCTTGGGGACAAAGAACACTGAAGCTTTCTTT.

The chain is built from TRBV7-6 and TRBJ2-7; D unresolved. There are 12 residues in the CDR3. Germline V gene lookup returns CDR1 SGHVS and CDR2 FNYEAQ. Trimming stripped 1 base from V and 6 bases from J, with 7 bases between. The CDR3 here is CASSLEPGEQYF. CDR3 nucleotides: TGTGCCAGCAGCTTAGAACCGGGCGAGCAGTACTTC. Looking up the rest from reference TRBV7-6 and TRBJ2-7 gives the full variable domain: GAGVSQSPRYKVTKRGQDVALRCDPISGHVSLYWYRQALGQGPEFLTYFNYEAQQDKSGLPNDRFSAERPEGSISTLTIQRTEQRDSAMYRCASSLEPGEQYFGPGTRLTVT.

This chain links TRBV7-3 with TRBJ1-5, with unresolved D. There are 15 residues in the CDR3. V lost 2 bases and J 4 bases, leaving 12 bases between the germline ends. CDR1 and CDR2 from the germline V gene are SGHTA and FQGTGA. CDR3 loop: CASSLGQAGNQPQHF. DNA for the CDR3: TGTGCCAGCAGCTTAGGGCAGGCTGGGAATCAGCCCCAGCATTTT.

V gene TRBV5-1 combines with J gene TRBJ1-1; D is possibly TRBD1 (6 bases). The germline CDR1 and CDR2 sequences are SGHRS and YFSETQ. This CDR3 contains 14 residues. V lost 4 bases and J 1 base, leaving 11 bases between the germline ends. CDR3 DNA sequence: TGCGCCAGCAGCCAAGGGACACGGAACACTGAAGCTTTCTTT. Encoded protein: CASSQGTRNTEAFF.

This clone was detected only a few times. V is TRBV7-2 and J is TRBJ2-1; D might be TRBD2 (6 bases). CDR1 and CDR2 from the germline V gene are SGHTA and FQGNSA. CDR3 length equals 14 residues. V gave up 1 base and J gave up 7 bases, with 11 bases separating them. The CDR3 region is CASSLGGMANEQFF. The CDR3 bases are TGTGCCAGCAGCTTAGGCGGGATGGCAAATGAGCAGTTCTTC.

The rearrangement uses TRBV5-5 and TRBJ2-6; D remains ambiguous. Per germline, CDR1 SGHKS and CDR2 YYEKEE (reference sequence). The V end lost 3 bases, the J end lost 0 bases, and 10 bases lay between the germline ends. The CDR3 sequence is 16 residues long. CDR3 coding DNA: TGTGCCAGCAGCTCCCCGATGAGCTCTGGGGCCAACGTCCTGACTTTC. Its protein product is CASSSPMSSGANVLTF.

The chain has TRBV18 and TRBJ1-3; D ambiguous. CDR3 length: 14 amino acids. V lost 0 bases to trimming and J lost 6 bases, with 9 bases between them. The germline V gene has CDR1 KGHSH and CDR2 LQKENI. In DNA, the CDR3 is TGTGCCAGCTCACCACCGGAGGAGACAAACACCATATATTTT. Translation: CASSPPEETNTIYF. Drawing the rest from reference TRBV18 and TRBJ1-3, the complete variable domain is NAGVMQNPRHLVRRRGQEARLRCSPMKGHSHVYWYRQLPEEGLKFMVYLQKENIIDESGMPKERFSAEFPKEGPSILRIQQVVRGDSAAYFCASSPPEETNTIYFGEGSWLTVV.

This clone was observed a single time. The chain is built from TRBV21-1 and TRBJ2-6; TRBD2 is the table's D call, not checked against the DNA. TRBV21-1 is termed a pseudogene. CDR3 length: 19 residues. In nucleotides, the CDR3 is TGTGCCAGCAGCAAAAGCGGTCGAGGAGGGTCATCTGGGGCCAACGTCCTGACTTTC. Translating gives CASSKSGRGGSSGANVLTF.

The rearrangement uses TRBV3-1 (or the pseudogene TRBV3-2) and TRBJ2-3, with D maybe TRBD2 (6 bases). The CDR3 covers 16 residues. V lost 4 bases and J 0 bases, leaving 14 bases between the germline ends. Germline CDR1 reads LGHDT; CDR2 reads YNNKEL (reference sequence). DNA for the CDR3: TGTGCCAGCAGCCGCGGGGACTTTCGTAGCACAGATACGCAGTATTTT. Translated, it gives CASSRGDFRSTDTQYF.

The chain combines TRBV9 with TRBJ2-5; 8 nucleotides line up with TRBD2. J gave up 1 base and V 5 bases, and 1 base lay outside the gene matches. Germline V gene sequence: CDR1 SGDLS, CDR2 YYNGEE. The CDR3 spans 13 residues. This CDR3 is CASRTSGQETQYF. The CDR3 nucleotides read TGTGCCAGCAGAACTAGCGGCCAAGAGACCCAGTACTTC.

The rearrangement links TRBV14 to TRBJ2-2; TRBD1 matches at 12 bases. This CDR3 comprises 17 residues. Germline V CDR1 and CDR2: SGHDN, FVKESK. Losses at the gene ends were 0 bases for V and 5 bases for J; bases not matched to a gene: 4. The CDR3 DNA sequence: TGTGCCAGCAGCCAAGATAGGGACAGGGGGCGAACCGGGGAGCTGTTTTTT. It is translated as CASSQDRDRGRTGELFF.

The J gene is TRBJ1-2, the V gene TRBV28; unclear D gene. Trimming pared 5 bases from V and 4 bases from J, leaving 17 bases between. In germline, CDR1 is MDHEN, CDR2 SYDVKM. The CDR3 sequence is 15 residues long. The CDR3 DNA is TGTGCCAGCAGTGCTCTAAGTCCTGCGAGCTATGGCTACACCTTC. Its translation: CASSALSPASYGYTF.

Only one count was recorded for this clone. This chain uses TRBV29-1 with TRBJ2-1; 10 positions agree with TRBD2. The J segment lost 7 bases and the V segment lost 6 bases, leaving 6 bases of the junction unmatched. Germline V gives CDR1 SQVTM, CDR2 ANQGSEA. CDR3 length: 13 amino acids. The CDR3 here is CSVEREGRNEQFF. The CDR3 DNA reads as TGCAGCGTGGAGCGGGAGGGACGGAATGAGCAGTTCTTC.

The J gene is TRBJ2-7, the V gene TRBV15, with no clear D. The CDR3 is made up of 14 amino acids. The ends were cut back, 0 bases at V and 2 bases at J, with 8 bases in the middle. Germline CDR1 LNHNV, CDR2 YYDKDF (reference sequence). The CDR3 here is CATSRDRLAYEQYF. CDR3 DNA: TGTGCCACCAGCAGAGATAGATTGGCCTACGAGCAGTACTTC.

CDR3 bases: TGTGCCAGTAGTATAGAGGGACAGGGGGGGAAGACCCAGTACTTC. It specifies CASSIEGQGGKTQYF. The chain carries TRBV19 and TRBJ2-5, with TRBD1 matching over 11 bases. The CDR3 runs to 15 residues. Germline CDR1 reads LNHDA; CDR2 reads SQIVND (reference sequence). The V segment lost 0 bases and the J segment 6 bases; nucleotides outside the gene matches: 3. Variable domain in full (rest from reference TRBV19 and TRBJ2-5): DGGITQSPKYLFRKEGQNVTLSCEQNLNHDAMYWYRQDPGQGLRLIYYSQIVNDFQKGDIAEGYSVSREKKESFPLTVTSAQKNPTAFYLCASSIEGQGGKTQYFGPGTRLLVL.